The entry that follows covers one T cell receptor beta chain sequence. Peripheral blood came from all dose cohorts at three timepoints. Sequencing used immunoSEQ multiplex PCR; TCRdb keeps in-frame clones, though not all of them. Of 55,000 to 80,000 clones listed, roughly nine tenths are singletons. The sample is drawn from a study of OX40 agonist ivuxolimab in advanced cancers. Whole-study context: Patients got intravenous ivuxolimab at 0.01 to 10 mg/kg every 2 weeks.

The CDR3 runs to 13 residues. Germline V gene sequence: CDR1 SGHDT, CDR2 YYEEEE. With 2 bases clipped from V and 5 bases from J, the junction kept 3 bases outside the gene matches. The clonotype originates from an adult with an advanced solid tumor such as melanoma, head and neck, liver or kidney cancer. The source material was CD4+ or CD8+ T cells sorted from blood, sampled in a trial of the OX40 agonist ivuxolimab. This chain links TRBV5-6 with TRBJ2-7; TRBD1 agrees at 8 bases. CDR3 in amino acids: CASSLGQGHEQYF. CDR3 bases: TGTGCCAGCAGCTTAGGACAGGGACACGAGCAGTACTTC.